These 9 T cell receptor beta chains came from one sample sequenced in a study of T cell clones after liver transplantation. The data were produced by immunoSEQ multiplex PCR, yet TCRdb's version contains in-frame clones alone and is incomplete. The repertoire holds 12,000 to 15,000 clones, with about nine tenths as singletons. The input for sequencing was CD8+ T cells from blood, taken before liver transplant. The receptors derive from a human donor who received a liver transplant.

CDR3: CASSVVGGWTDTQYF. The CDR3 nucleotides are TGTGCCAGCAGCGTAGTCGGGGGATGGACAGATACGCAGTATTTT. The V and J genes are TRBV9 and TRBJ2-3, with TRBD2 as a possible D gene (6 bases). CDR1 is SGDLS, CDR2 YYNGEE, per germline. The CDR3 is 15 residues long. V was clipped by 0 bases and J by 3 bases, with 11 bases between them.

The V call is TRBV4-2, the J call TRBJ2-1; possible D gene TRBD2, 5 bases. Deletions cut 0 bases from V and 5 bases from J, with 23 bases between. The CDR3 length is 19 residues. CDR1 is LGHNA and CDR2 is YNFKEQ in the germline V gene. The CDR3 DNA is TGTGCCAGCAGCCAAGATAGCCTAGCTACGGGTGCCCTCGACAATGAGCAGTTCTTC. Protein sequence: CASSQDSLATGALDNEQFF.

The chain uses TRBV7-9 and TRBJ2-3; D is perhaps TRBD1 (8 bases). Trimming stripped 1 base from V and 2 bases from J, with 19 bases between. This CDR3 has 18 amino acids. The germline gives CDR1 SEHNR, CDR2 FQNEAQ (reference sequence). The CDR3 DNA sequence: TGTGCCAGCAGCTTAGGGCGGACAGGGAGGGAAGACACAGATACGCAGTATTTT. Translating it yields CASSLGRTGREDTDTQYF.

The chain joins TRBV9 to TRBJ2-7; D is ambiguous. Trimming took 0 bases from V and 2 from J, leaving 9 bases between them. The CDR3 loop spans 14 amino acids. The germline V gene has CDR1 SGDLS and CDR2 YYNGEE. The CDR3: CASSVGRATYEQYF. As DNA, the CDR3 is TGTGCCAGCAGCGTAGGCAGAGCCACCTACGAGCAGTACTTC.

V and J are TRBV29-1 and TRBJ2-5, with a tentative D call TRBD2 (5 bases). The DNA end lines up better with TRBJ2-7; the J call may be wrong. The germline gives CDR1 SQVTM, CDR2 ANQGSEA. The CDR3 consists of 15 residues. The CDR3 sequence is CSVEIDAGLSYEQYF. The CDR3, as DNA: TGCAGCGTTGAGATTGATGCGGGCTTATCCTACGAGCAGTACTTC.

The chain employs TRBV2 and TRBJ2-3; D not resolved. In germline, CDR1 is SNHLY, CDR2 FYNNEI. V was cut by 3 bases and J by 4 bases, with 17 bases left in between. There are 16 residues in the CDR3. This chain's CDR3 is CASSDTLGISPDTQYF. CDR3 DNA sequence: TGTGCCAGCAGTGATACTTTGGGGATTTCACCAGATACGCAGTATTTT.

This chain uses TRBV29-1 with TRBJ2-7, with 8 bases identical to TRBD1. Germline CDR1 reads SQVTM; CDR2 reads ANQGSEA. CDR3 size: 13 residues. V gave up 7 bases and J gave up 0 bases; unmatched junction bases: 5. The CDR3 DNA reads TGCAGCGCCCGGACAGGGAGCTCCTACGAGCAGTACTTC. It specifies CSARTGSSYEQYF.

This sequence joins TRBV6-1 and TRBJ2-7, with D possibly being TRBD2 (7 bases). Trimming removed 3 bases from V and 3 bases from J, with 21 bases in between. The CDR3 sequence is 17 residues long. Germline assignment: CDR1 MNHNS and CDR2 SASEGT. DNA for the CDR3: TGTGCCAGCAGTGACCGGGGGGCAGGGTACGTCGGCTACGAGCAGTACTTC. Its translation: CASSDRGAGYVGYEQYF.

The chain carries TRBV27 and TRBJ2-7; D could derive from TRBD1 or TRBD2 (5 bases each). Germline lookup yields CDR1 MNHEY and CDR2 SMNVEV (reference sequence). This CDR3 is 13 amino acids long. V lost 5 bases and J 4 bases, leaving 12 bases between the germline ends. In DNA form, the CDR3 reads TGTGCCAGCAGTATCGGGACGGGGTACGAGCAGTACTTC. Its translation: CASSIGTGYEQYF.